This record concerns one T cell receptor beta chain sequence. Its antigen is as yet unknown. This CDR3 has 19 residues. Method: immunoSEQ multiplex PCR; TCRdb's copy keeps in-frame clones and lacks some. Counted here are more than 65,000 clones, 80% to 90% occurring once; the ten biggest clones make up 2% to 2.5%. The data belong to a study of OX40 agonist ivuxolimab in advanced cancers. On the study more broadly: Every 2 weeks, ivuxolimab was infused into the patients intravenously at between 0.01 and 10 mg/kg. Overall study findings and caveats: Compared with CD4+, CD8+ T cells on average had more expanded clones. Dosing at 0.1 to 3.0 mg/kg was accompanied by clonal expansion of CD4+ and CD8+ blood T cells by week 6.

Autoimmune disease history or systemic immunosuppression excluded patients. The specimen comprised CD4+ or CD8+ T cells sorted from blood, sampled in a trial of the OX40 agonist ivuxolimab. The chain joins TRBV21-1 to TRBJ2-1; the table's D gene call, TRBD2, was not cross checked with the DNA. TRBV21-1 is a known pseudogene. The receptor comes from an adult with an advanced solid tumor such as melanoma, head and neck, liver or kidney cancer. CDR3 amino acids: CASTLLAGSHKGSYNEQFF. The CDR3 bases are TGTGCCAGCACGCTGTTAGCGGGGAGCCACAAAGGCTCCTACAATGAGCAGTTCTTC.